The clone carrying this T cell receptor (beta chain) was detected a few times. Its antigen is not identified. The sample is drawn from a study of chemoradiotherapy in HPV16-positive cancers. From germline, CDR1 is MNHEY and CDR2 SMNVEV (reference sequence). The CDR3 length is 13 residues. Germline trimming cut 6 bases from V and 5 bases from J; bases unmatched to any gene: 4. General study findings and limits: For HPV16-positive patients, expanding HPV-responsive T cells associated with longer recurrence-free survival.

Assay used: immunoSEQ multiplex PCR; TCRdb lists only in-frame clones, some missing. The table lists fewer than 40,000 clones, approximately 90% of them singletons. Repertoires were sampled repeatedly during chemoradiotherapy. The chain couples TRBV27 to TRBJ2-7; 10 nucleotides agree with TRBD1. The TCR was taken from a human donor with HPV-associated anogenital cancer. Sequencing used blood, obtained from a patient who underwent chemoradiotherapy. The CDR3 DNA sequence: TGTGCCAGCAGGGGACAGGGGCGGGACGAGCAGTACTTC. Translation gives CASRGQGRDEQYF.